The rows below give T cell receptor beta chains drawn from one sample of a study of T cells in Graves' hyperthyroidism and ophthalmopathy. TCRdb called the multiplex PCR reads again in MiXCR, with one record for every CDR3 protein. The table includes over 650,000 distinct CDR3 sequences, about 16% detected once. Sequenced material: blood. The source of these receptors is a man aged 18 to 35 with Graves' hyperthyroidism. Each CDR3 is given with its conserved first and last residue. D genes are given only for firm matches. Clone size appears in some rows only: once, few, many, or a class for an expanded clone.

>TRBJ2-3|.|TRBV3-1|.
CASSQEFGSGTDTQYF
TGTGCCAGCAGCCAAGAGTTCGGGTCTGGGACAGATACGCAGTATTTT
>TRBJ2-7|TRBD2|TRBV28|.
CAAGGFSYGQYF
TGTGCCGCGGGAGGGTTTTCCTACGGGCAGTACTTC
>TRBJ1-5|TRBD1|TRBV28|few
CASRRTGTRSNQPQHF
TGTGCCAGCAGACGGACAGGGACCCGTAGCAATCAGCCCCAGCATTTT
>TRBJ2-7|TRBD2|TRBV27|.
CASSLLAGEEYEQYF
TGTGCCAGCAGTTTATTAGCGGGAGAGGAATACGAGCAGTACTTC
>TRBJ2-2|TRBD2|TRBV18|.
CASSTGLAGVGTGELFF
TGTGCCAGCTCAACGGGACTAGCGGGAGTTGGGACCGGGGAGCTGTTTTTT
>TRBJ2-7|.|TRBV12-3/TRBV12-4|few
CASRGPSEQYF
TGTGCCAGCAGAGGGCCAAGCGAGCAGTACTTC
>TRBJ2-1|.|TRBV5-1|many
CASSHGAGYNEQFF
TGCGCCAGCAGCCATGGTGCGGGTTACAATGAGCAGTTCTTC
>TRBJ1-4|TRBD1|TRBV29-1|.
CSVSSGTVPEKLFF
TGCAGCGTTTCATCCGGGACAGTCCCGGAAAAACTGTTTTTT
>TRBJ1-1|.|TRBV18|many
CASSPIDGNTEAFF
TGTGCCAGCTCACCAATCGACGGAAACACTGAAGCTTTCTTT
>TRBJ2-3|TRBD2|TRBV7-2|.
CASSQEISGTRISDTQYF
TGTGCCAGCAGCCAAGAAATATCGGGGACTAGAATCTCAGATACGCAGTATTTT
>TRBJ1-1|.|TRBV18|once
CVSSPTGNTEAFF
TGTGTCAGCTCACCGACAGGGAACACTGAAGCTTTCTTT
>TRBJ1-2|TRBD1|TRBV5-1|many
CASNEGQGANYGYTF
TGCGCCAGCAACGAGGGACAGGGGGCTAACTATGGCTACACCTTC
>TRBJ2-1|.|TRBV28|few
CASSSPSSPRDNEQFF
TGTGCCAGCAGTTCCCCCTCTAGCCCCCGCGACAATGAGCAGTTCTTC
>TRBJ2-7|.|TRBV12-3/TRBV12-4|many
CASSDPPRTYEQYF
TGTGCCAGCTCCGACCCCCCCAGAACCTACGAGCAGTACTTC
>TRBJ2-7|.|TRBV20-1|.
CSAREGRAYEQYF
TGCAGTGCTAGAGAGGGCAGGGCCTACGAGCAGTACTTC
>TRBJ1-6|TRBD1|TRBV20-1|.
CSARDFLTGGYSPLHF
TGCAGTGCTAGAGATTTTCTGACAGGGGGTTATTCACCCCTCCACTTT
>TRBJ2-3|.|TRBV28|.
CASSPISPLTDTQYF
TGTGCCAGCAGTCCTATATCCCCTCTTACGGATACGCAGTATTTT
>TRBJ2-2|.|TRBV12-5|many
CASGLDLRSGELFF
TGTGCTAGTGGTTTGGATCTGAGGTCCGGGGAGCTGTTTTTT
>TRBJ1-1|TRBD1|TRBV20-1|many
CSAIPPDRGNTEAFF
TGCAGTGCTATCCCCCCGGACAGGGGAAACACTGAAGCTTTCTTT
>TRBJ1-1|.|TRBV2|many
CASSGGRGRGNTEAFF
TGTGCCAGCAGTGGGGGACGGGGGCGGGGGAACACTGAAGCTTTCTTT
>TRBJ2-1|.|TRBV13|.
CASSVGAGSNEQFF
TGTGCCAGCAGCGTAGGGGCGGGAAGCAATGAGCAGTTCTTC
>TRBJ1-5|.|TRBV7-8|.
CASSPTGGYSNQPQHF
TGTGCCAGCAGCCCCACTGGGGGATATAGCAATCAGCCCCAGCATTTT
>TRBJ1-2|.|TRBV6-5|few
CASSYDNYGYTF
TGTGCCAGCAGTTATGACAACTATGGCTACACCTTC
>TRBJ2-3|.|TRBV12-3/TRBV12-4|.
CASSQGERLSTDTQYF
TGTGCCAGCAGCCAAGGGGAGAGACTGAGCACAGATACGCAGTATTTT
>TRBJ2-1|.|TRBV28|many
CASSSSHEQFF
TGTGCCAGCAGTTCAAGTCATGAGCAGTTCTTC
>TRBJ2-5|.|TRBV24-1|many
CATSNTGLVETQYF
TGTGCCACCAGCAATACAGGGTTGGTAGAGACCCAGTACTTC
>TRBJ2-3|.|TRBV7-9|many
CASSSYGSGSDTQYF
TGTGCCAGCAGCTCCTATGGGTCGGGGTCAGATACGCAGTATTTT
>TRBJ2-1|TRBD2|TRBV29-1|few
CSVVLAGIHRQFF
TGCAGCGTTGTACTAGCGGGGATCCACCGGCAGTTCTTC
>TRBJ2-7|.|TRBV4-2|.
CASSQELSGTTHEQYF
TGTGCCAGCAGCCAGGAGTTAAGTGGCACGACCCACGAGCAGTACTTC
>TRBJ2-1|TRBD1|TRBV5-8|few
CASSKGQGRGDEQFF
TGTGCCAGCAGCAAGGGACAGGGAAGGGGGGATGAGCAGTTCTTC
>TRBJ2-7|.|TRBV19|few
CASSPQSASYEQYF
TGTGCCAGTAGTCCGCAAAGTGCTTCCTACGAGCAGTACTTC
>TRBJ2-6|.|TRBV20-1|few
CSATEGEGSSGANVLTF
TGCAGTGCTACAGAGGGGGAGGGGTCCTCTGGGGCCAACGTCCTGACTTTC
>TRBJ2-1|TRBD2|TRBV20-1|.
CRARDPAGVNEQFF
TGCAGGGCTAGAGATCCAGCGGGGGTCAATGAGCAGTTCTTC
>TRBJ2-5|.|TRBV18|many
CASSPSAQETQYF
TGTGCCAGCTCACCAAGCGCTCAAGAGACCCAGTACTTC
>TRBJ2-7|.|TRBV27|many
CASSKIGPRYEQYF
TGTGCCAGCAGTAAAATTGGCCCGAGGTACGAGCAGTACTTC
>TRBJ2-7|.|TRBV20-1|many
CSAPTQSEQYF
TGCAGTGCTCCCACACAAAGCGAGCAGTACTTC
>TRBJ2-1|TRBD2|TRBV30|many
CAWSPAGLAGVSSYNEQFF
TGTGCCTGGAGTCCAGCGGGACTAGCGGGAGTTTCCTCCTACAATGAGCAGTTCTTC
>TRBJ1-6|.|TRBV5-5|.
CASSPDWRSYNSPLHF
TGTGCCAGCAGCCCCGACTGGAGGTCCTATAATTCACCCCTCCACTTT
>TRBJ2-2|.|TRBV9|few
CASSVHGGGELFF
TGTGCCAGCAGCGTACACGGGGGCGGGGAGCTGTTTTTT
>TRBJ1-4|TRBD1|TRBV5-1|many
CASSSTGTGGTYEKLFF
TGCGCCAGCAGCAGCACCGGGACAGGGGGAACGTATGAAAAACTGTTTTTT
>TRBJ2-2|TRBD1|TRBV7-8|.
CASSPLTYSGQAGTGELFF
TGTGCCAGCAGCCCCCTCACATATTCCGGACAGGCGGGCACCGGGGAGCTGTTTTTT
>TRBJ2-1|TRBD2|TRBV11-2|many
CASRPIKRDPTYNEQFF
TGTGCCAGCAGACCTATCAAGCGGGATCCCACCTACAATGAGCAGTTCTTC
>TRBJ2-1|.|TRBV7-3|.
CASSLLAHGAYNEQFF
TGTGCCAGCAGCTTGTTAGCGCATGGCGCCTACAATGAGCAGTTCTTC
>TRBJ2-4|.|TRBV27|many
CASKRREEADIQYF
TGTGCCAGCAAGAGGAGAGAGGAGGCGGACATTCAGTACTTC
>TRBJ2-7|.|TRBV6-1|.
CASSPRGRYEQYF
TGTGCCAGCAGTCCTCGGGGCCGCTACGAGCAGTACTTC
>TRBJ1-5|.|TRBV9|.
CASSPTGSSDQPQHF
TGTGCCAGCAGCCCAACAGGGTCTTCTGATCAGCCCCAGCATTTT
>TRBJ2-1|TRBD2|TRBV9|.
CASSASGVHNEQFF
TGTGCCAGCAGCGCTAGCGGGGTTCACAATGAGCAGTTCTTC
>TRBJ1-2|.|TRBV30|.
CAWSEGTTRLYGYTF
TGTGCCTGGAGTGAAGGGACTACCAGACTCTATGGCTACACCTTC
>TRBJ2-5|.|TRBV28|.
CASSSLKGEETQYF
TGTGCCAGCAGTTCGCTAAAGGGAGAGGAGACCCAGTACTTC
>TRBJ2-7|TRBD2|TRBV28|.
CASSLIFQVVAGFNEQYF
TGTGCCAGCAGTTTAATTTTCCAAGTGGTAGCGGGATTCAATGAGCAGTACTTC
>TRBJ1-6|.|TRBV2|many
CASIADLSSYNSPLHF
TGTGCCAGCATAGCAGACTTAAGCTCCTATAATTCACCCCTCCACTTT
>TRBJ2-1|TRBD2|TRBV6-5|.
CASSYSRTSGSYEQFF
TGTGCCAGCAGTTACTCTAGGACTAGCGGGAGCTATGAGCAGTTCTTC
>TRBJ1-6|.|TRBV6-1|.
CASSQKKNSPLHF
TGTGCCAGCAGTCAAAAAAAGAATTCACCCCTCCACTTT
>TRBJ1-5|.|TRBV28|many
CASTFGGLQPQHF
TGTGCCAGCACCTTCGGGGGGCTTCAGCCCCAGCATTTT
>TRBJ2-3|.|TRBV7-9|.
CASSLYSGGTDTQYF
TGTGCCAGCAGCTTATATTCCGGGGGCACAGATACGCAGTATTTT